These 21 T cell receptor beta chains were all obtained from the same sample, sequenced in a study of blood T cell repertoires in COVID-19. The protocol was immunoSEQ multiplex PCR, while the TCRdb copy is restricted to in-frame clones and leaves out a portion. The data hold 250,000 to 300,000 clones, with 75% to 90% observed a single time. Sample: peripheral blood. The receptors come from a man aged 45-60 years with acute or convalescent COVID-19.

V usage is TRBV6-5 and J usage is TRBJ1-2; tentatively, D is TRBD1 (5 bases). With 6 bases removed from V and 8 bases from J, the gap between germline ends came to 13 bases. CDR3 length equals 12 residues. From germline, CDR1 is MNHEY and CDR2 SVGAGI. CDR3 region: CASSPGGSGYTF. DNA of the CDR3: TGTGCCAGCAGCCCCGGGGGTTCGGGCTACACCTTC.

The V gene is TRBV6-5, the J gene TRBJ2-1; 9 positions match TRBD2. Germline V gene data show CDR1 as MNHEY and CDR2 as SVGAGI. V shed 7 bases and J 7 bases; nucleotides not matched to a gene: 5. This CDR3 is 13 amino acids long. The CDR3 loop is CASKGLAKNEQFF. For the CDR3, the DNA is TGTGCCAGCAAAGGACTAGCGAAGAATGAGCAGTTCTTC.

The chain has TRBV30 and TRBJ1-4; 7 bases map to TRBD1. Germline CDR1 is GTSNPN and CDR2 is SVGIG (reference sequence). With V trimmed by 0 bases and J by 7 bases, 2 bases remained unmatched. This CDR3 comprises 13 residues. CDR3 nucleotides: TGTGCCTGGAGTGTACCAGGGGGTGAAAAACTGTTTTTT. It is translated as CAWSVPGGEKLFF.

The V call is TRBV2, the J call TRBJ2-5; 8 bases map to TRBD2. Trimming cost V 5 bases and J 5 bases; bases outside gene matches: 4. The CDR3 loop spans 13 amino acids. The germline V gene encodes CDR1 SNHLY and CDR2 FYNNEI. The CDR3 loop is CASSSGGRETQYF. The CDR3 region has the DNA TGTGCCAGCAGTAGCGGGGGACGGGAGACCCAGTACTTC. Full variable domain (outside the CDR3, taken from reference TRBV2 and TRBJ2-5): EPEVTQTPSHQVTQMGQEVILRCVPISNHLYFYWYRQILGQKVEFLVSFYNNEISEKSEIFDDQFSVERPDGSNFTLKIRSTKLEDSAMYFCASSSGGRETQYFGPGTRLLVL.

The genes are TRBV4-1 and TRBJ2-2, with a possible D match to TRBD1 (6 bases). The germline V gene encodes CDR1 MGHRA and CDR2 YSYEKL. The V end lost 0 bases, the J end lost 4 bases, and 15 bases lay between the germline ends. The CDR3 loop spans 17 amino acids. CDR3 nucleotide sequence: TGCGCCAGCAGCCAAGAGGCGTGGGCAGGGGTCACCGGGGAGCTGTTTTTT. Its protein product is CASSQEAWAGVTGELFF.

The chain carries TRBV30 and TRBJ1-3; 9 positions agree with TRBD1. The germline CDR1 and CDR2 sequences are GTSNPN and SVGIG (reference sequence). The CDR3 spans 15 residues. Germline trimming cut 5 bases from V and 2 bases from J; bases unmatched to any gene: 7. The CDR3 loop reads CAWDVRTGAGNTIYF. CDR3 sequence (DNA): TGTGCCTGGGACGTAAGGACAGGGGCTGGAAACACCATATATTTT.

This clone has only one observation. The genes are TRBV30 and TRBJ2-5; the D gene is possibly TRBD2 (6 bases). The CDR3 has 15 residues. V was pared by 0 bases and J by 1 base, with 12 bases between. Germline values: CDR1 GTSNPN, CDR2 SVGIG (reference sequence). For the CDR3, the DNA is TGTGCCTGGAGTGTAGGGGTGGGGGGCCAAGAGACCCAGTACTTC. Protein sequence: CAWSVGVGGQETQYF.

The gene calls are TRBV30 and TRBJ1-2, with a possible D match to TRBD1 (6 bases). V was trimmed by 3 bases and J by 5 bases, leaving 25 bases between them. The germline V gene encodes CDR1 GTSNPN and CDR2 SVGIG (reference sequence). The CDR3 sequence is 17 residues long. Here the CDR3 DNA reads TGTGCCTGGAGCTACACGCTAAGGGGGGGGGTCGCTTATGGCTACACCTTC. It translates to CAWSYTLRGGVAYGYTF.

This chain joins TRBV9 and TRBJ1-5; D not certain. This CDR3 is 13 amino acids long. Trimming removed 6 bases at V and 2 bases at J, with 9 bases between. Looked up from germline, CDR1 is SGDLS and CDR2 is YYNGEE. CDR3 residues: CASNRQGNQPQHF. DNA of the CDR3: TGTGCCAGCAATAGGCAGGGCAATCAGCCCCAGCATTTT. Together with reference TRBV9 and TRBJ1-5, the CDR3 gives the full variable domain: DSGVTQTPKHLITATGQRVTLRCSPRSGDLSVYWYQQSLDQGLQFLIQYYNGEERAKGNILERFSAQQFPDLHSELNLSSLELGDSALYFCASNRQGNQPQHFGDGTRLSIL.

The genes are TRBV6-5 and TRBJ2-2; TRBD2 might be the D (6 bases). In germline, CDR1 is MNHEY, CDR2 SVGAGI. This CDR3 is built from 15 residues. The V gene lost 4 bases and the J gene lost 3 bases, with 12 bases spanning the gap. This chain's CDR3 is CASSSGTGDTGELFF. DNA of the CDR3: TGTGCCAGCAGTTCCGGGACGGGGGACACCGGGGAGCTGTTTTTT.

V gene TRBV5-1 combines with J gene TRBJ2-7; a possible D gene is TRBD2 (8 bases). Trimming left V 4 bases short and J 0 bases short, with 17 bases between. The germline V gene encodes CDR1 SGHRS and CDR2 YFSETQ. CDR3 size: 16 residues. The CDR3 reads CASSPGGTADSYEQYF. The CDR3 nucleotides read TGCGCCAGCAGCCCGGGGGGGACAGCTGACTCCTACGAGCAGTACTTC.

The chain uses TRBV7-8 and TRBJ2-5, with TRBD1 as a possible D gene (5 bases). This CDR3 is 15 amino acids long. V was trimmed by 3 bases and J by 4 bases, leaving 15 bases between them. Per the germline V gene, CDR1 is SGHVS and CDR2 is FQNEAQ. In DNA form, the CDR3 reads TGTGCCAGCAGCTTGCTAGAAGGGGCGGTAGAGACCCAGTACTTC. This translates into CASSLLEGAVETQYF.

V usage is TRBV5-1 and J usage is TRBJ1-4; 10 bases match TRBD1. This CDR3 is built from 16 residues. The germline gives CDR1 SGHRS, CDR2 YFSETQ. The ends lost 0 bases at V and 3 bases at J; junction bases unmatched: 2. In DNA form, the CDR3 reads TGCGCCAGCAGCTTGGGACAGGGGGCCTCTAATGAAAAACTGTTTTTT. Amino acid sequence: CASSLGQGASNEKLFF.

The gene calls are TRBV27 and TRBJ2-7, with TRBD2 matching over 9 bases. From germline, CDR1 is MNHEY and CDR2 SMNVEV (reference sequence). This CDR3 has 16 residues. Trimming removed 2 bases from V and 1 base from J; junction bases left unmatched: 6. The CDR3, as DNA: TGTGCCAGCAGTTTAGGGGCTAGCGGGGTTTCCTACGAGCAGTACTTC. Translation: CASSLGASGVSYEQYF.

The chain uses TRBV20-1 and TRBJ1-5; D gene ambiguous. The V end was cut by 3 bases, the J end by 0 bases, with 6 bases between. The CDR3 spans 13 residues. Germline CDR1 DFQATT, CDR2 SNEGSKA (reference sequence). CDR3 in DNA: TGCAGTGCTAGTCGTCTTAGCAATCAGCCCCAGCATTTT. It is translated as CSASRLSNQPQHF.

The chain recombines TRBV2 with TRBJ1-1; TRBD1 might be the D (5 bases). V was trimmed by 1 base and J by 4 bases, leaving 13 bases between them. The CDR3 has 15 amino acids. Per the germline V gene, CDR1 is SNHLY and CDR2 is FYNNEI. The CDR3 DNA reads as TGTGCCAGCAGTGAAGGTCCCGCCAGGGTCACTGAAGCTTTCTTT. Translating it yields CASSEGPARVTEAFF.

J is TRBJ1-4 and V is TRBV7-9; D possibly corresponds to TRBD1 (5 bases). Per the germline V gene, CDR1 is SEHNR and CDR2 is FQNEAQ (reference sequence). The V gene lost 6 bases and the J gene lost 8 bases, with 16 bases spanning the gap. This CDR3 region has 14 residues. The chain's CDR3 is CASRKPGVAEKLFF. CDR3 nucleotides: TGTGCCAGCAGAAAGCCGGGGGTTGCAGAAAAACTGTTTTTT.

The chain combines TRBV2 with TRBJ1-1, with 9 bases lining up with TRBD1. The CDR3 contains 14 residues. Trimming at V came to 4 bases and at J to 4 bases, leaving 4 bases not matched to a gene. The germline CDR1 and CDR2 sequences are SNHLY and FYNNEI. The CDR3 is CASSGETGGTEAFF. CDR3 coding DNA: TGTGCCAGCAGTGGGGAGACAGGGGGCACTGAAGCTTTCTTT.

This sequence joins TRBV4-1 and TRBJ2-1; D perhaps matches TRBD1 (6 bases). The CDR3 length is 13 residues. V gave up 4 bases and J gave up 7 bases, with 11 bases separating them. Germline V lookup: CDR1 MGHRA, CDR2 YSYEKL. The chain's CDR3 is CASSRDRLNEQFF. CDR3 nucleotides: TGCGCCAGCAGCCGCGACAGGTTGAATGAGCAGTTCTTC.

The chain joins TRBV29-1 to TRBJ2-5; the D is unclear. CDR1 SQVTM and CDR2 ANQGSEA come from the germline V gene. Trimming shortened V by 2 bases and J by 2 bases, and 9 bases separated the two germline ends. The CDR3 consists of 13 residues. As DNA, the CDR3 is TGCAGCGTTGAACAGACAACTCAAGAGACCCAGTACTTC. Its translation is CSVEQTTQETQYF.

This chain uses TRBV12-5 with TRBJ1-2; 10 bases fit TRBD1. Germline values: CDR1 LGHNT, CDR2 FRNRAP. V lost 0 bases to trimming and J lost 5 bases; unmatched junction nucleotides: 9. CDR3 size: 17 residues. This chain's CDR3 is CASGLVGTGDPRYGYTF. Written as DNA, the CDR3 is TGTGCTAGTGGTTTGGTAGGGACAGGGGACCCTCGTTATGGCTACACCTTC.